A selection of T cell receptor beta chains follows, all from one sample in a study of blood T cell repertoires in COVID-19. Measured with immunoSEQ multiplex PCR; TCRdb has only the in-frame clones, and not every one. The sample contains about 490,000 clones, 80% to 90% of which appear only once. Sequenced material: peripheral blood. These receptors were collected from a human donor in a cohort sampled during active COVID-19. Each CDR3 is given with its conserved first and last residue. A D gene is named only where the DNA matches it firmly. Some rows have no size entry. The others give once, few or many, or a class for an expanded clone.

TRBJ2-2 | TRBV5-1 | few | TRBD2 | TGCGCCAGCAGCCTCTTTGCGGGAGAGGAAACCGGGGAGCTGTTTTTT | CASSLFAGEETGELFF
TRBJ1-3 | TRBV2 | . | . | TGTGCCAGCAGTTTAGAGCTCGGACTACCCAACACCATATATTTT | CASSLELGLPNTIYF
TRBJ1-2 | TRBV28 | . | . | TGTGCCAGCGGATTCTACTCAGGTCCTAACTATGGCTACACCTTC | CASGFYSGPNYGYTF
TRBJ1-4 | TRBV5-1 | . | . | TGCGCCAGCAGCTTGGGGCAGGGGAGTCGGAATAATGAAAAACTGTTTTTT | CASSLGQGSRNNEKLFF
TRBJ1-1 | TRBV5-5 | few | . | TGTGCCAGCAGCTTAGGAGGGAACACTGAAGCTTTCTTT | CASSLGGNTEAFF
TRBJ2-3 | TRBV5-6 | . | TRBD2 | TGTGCCAGCAGCGGATCCACTAGCGGCCATGGCACAGATACGCAGTATTTT | CASSGSTSGHGTDTQYF
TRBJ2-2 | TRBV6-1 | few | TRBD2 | TGTGCCAGCAGTGCGGCCCCCGGGACTAGCGGAAACACCGGGGAGCTGTTTTTT | CASSAAPGTSGNTGELFF
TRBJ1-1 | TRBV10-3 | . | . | TGTGCCATCAGTACCCTCAGGGAGAACACTGAAGCTTTCTTT | CAISTLRENTEAFF
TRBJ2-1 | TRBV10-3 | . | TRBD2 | TGTGCCATCAGTGCGTCACAGCTAGCGGGAGGTTTCGGCTATGAGCAGTTCTTC | CAISASQLAGGFGYEQFF
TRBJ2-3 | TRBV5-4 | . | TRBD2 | TGTGCCAGCAGCTCCACTAGCGGGAGAGGGGATACGCAGTATTTT | CASSSTSGRGDTQYF
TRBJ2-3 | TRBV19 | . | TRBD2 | TGTGCCAGTAGTATGCCCCGATTAGCGGGAGGGGGTCCAGATACGCAGTATTTT | CASSMPRLAGGGPDTQYF
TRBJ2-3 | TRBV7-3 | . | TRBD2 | TGTGCCAGCAGCTTAATGGTGTCGGCTAGCGGAAACACAGATACGCAGTATTTT | CASSLMVSASGNTDTQYF
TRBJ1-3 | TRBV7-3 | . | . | TGTGCCAGCAGCTTGAGGGCTGGAAACACCATATATTTT | CASSLRAGNTIYF
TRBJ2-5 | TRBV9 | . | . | TGTGCCAGCAGCCCAACTCAGGAGGGGGAGACCCAGTACTTC | CASSPTQEGETQYF
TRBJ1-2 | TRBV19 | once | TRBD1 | TGTGCCAGTAGTACCTCCGGGACAGGGGACTATGGCTACACCTTC | CASSTSGTGDYGYTF
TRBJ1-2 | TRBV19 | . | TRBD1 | TGTGCCAGTATCCCGGGACAGGGGCGGTTAGGATATGGCTACACCTTC | CASIPGQGRLGYGYTF
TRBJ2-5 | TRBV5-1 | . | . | TGCGCCAGCAGCCCGGGGTCGAGCCAAGAGACCCAGTACTTC | CASSPGSSQETQYF
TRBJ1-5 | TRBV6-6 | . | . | TGTGCCAGCAGTTACTCTCCCGGCAGGAGCAATCAGCCCCAGCATTTT | CASSYSPGRSNQPQHF
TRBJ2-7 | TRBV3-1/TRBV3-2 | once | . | TGTGCCAGCAGCCCTGGGCCAGGGCCCTACGAGCAGTACTTC | CASSPGPGPYEQYF
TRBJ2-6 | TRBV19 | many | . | TGTGCCAGTGATCAGACTGCTGGGGCCAACGTCCTGACTTTC | CASDQTAGANVLTF
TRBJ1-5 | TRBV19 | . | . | TGTGCCAGTAGTCCGGGGTGGACCCCCCAGCATTTT | CASSPGWTPQHF
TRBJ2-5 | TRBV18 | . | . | TGTGCCAGCTCACCACCGGCTAGCCGGCAGGAGACCCAGTACTTC | CASSPPASRQETQYF
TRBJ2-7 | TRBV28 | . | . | TGTGCCAGCAGTTTTCGGGTGAGGCAGTACTTC | CASSFRVRQYF
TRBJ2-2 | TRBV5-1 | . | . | TGCGCCAGCAGCTCCTTAGGGAGGAGAACCGGGGAGCTGTTTTTT | CASSSLGRRTGELFF
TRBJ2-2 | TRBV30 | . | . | TGTGCCTGGAGTTCCTCCTCTACGAACACCGGGGAGCTGTTTTTT | CAWSSSSTNTGELFF
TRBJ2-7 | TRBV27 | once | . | TGTGCCAGCAGTCCCGTGGAGCGTAGCTCCTACGAGCAGTACTTC | CASSPVERSSYEQYF
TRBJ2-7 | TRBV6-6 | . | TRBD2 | TGTGCCAGCAGTTACACAGCGGGAGGAAGAGAGCAGTACTTC | CASSYTAGGREQYF
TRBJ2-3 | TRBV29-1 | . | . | TGCAGCGTCGCTCCCGCGATCAGCACAGATACGCAGTATTTT | CSVAPAISTDTQYF
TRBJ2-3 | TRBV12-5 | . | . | TGTGCTAGTGGATTGGGTCTCACAGATACGCAGTATTTT | CASGLGLTDTQYF
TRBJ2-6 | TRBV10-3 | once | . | TGTGCCACCCTGTTAGGAGGCTCTGGGGCCAACGTCCTGACTTTC | CATLLGGSGANVLTF
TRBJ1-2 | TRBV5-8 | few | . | TGTGCCAGCAGCTTGAGATTAGCCGGGTTTGCCTATGGCTACACCTTC | CASSLRLAGFAYGYTF
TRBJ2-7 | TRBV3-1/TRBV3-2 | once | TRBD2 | TGTGCCAGCAGCCGGAGACTAGCGGGAAACTCAGTCGAGCAGTACTTC | CASSRRLAGNSVEQYF
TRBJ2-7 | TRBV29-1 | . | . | TGCAGCGTTGGAACCAGGGAATCCCCCTACGAGCAGTACTTC | CSVGTRESPYEQYF
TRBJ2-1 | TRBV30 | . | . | TGTGCCTGGAGTAGGAGAAGCTCCTACAATGAGCAGTTCTTC | CAWSRRSSYNEQFF
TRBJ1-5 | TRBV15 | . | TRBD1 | TGTGCCACCCAAAGGACAGGGGGAGATCAGCCCCAGCATTTT | CATQRTGGDQPQHF